A single T cell receptor beta chain is shown here with its context. The target of this receptor is not known. No base quality information exists; no much larger clone differs at one position. The sample originates from a study of radiation and T cells in renal cell carcinoma (dated by TCRdb to between 2020 and 2021). For the wider study: In total, about 50 samples, comprising around 25 tumors and approximately 27 peripheral blood samples, were subjected to TCR beta sequencing. In the approximately 53 samples combined, some 4 million unique CDR3 nucleotide sequences were found, encoding roughly 2,500,000 unique CDR3 amino acid sequences.

The meaning of the sample's time point label: tumor resected at nephrectomy. Interpreted using the paper, the treatment or condition label stands for: treatment-naive control, cytoreductive nephrectomy. Control tumors were obtained from treatment-naive renal cell carcinoma patients in whom cytoreductive nephrectomy was performed without prior radiation. Every patient had renal cell carcinoma of clear cell pathology. Control tumors used for TCR sequencing were obtained from a handful of females and 11 to 12 males (median age approximately 50 years, range about 35 to 82) and were resected from about 2011 to 2014. The tumors were dissociated mechanically, digested with collagenase/hyaluronidase at 37 degrees C, processed in gentleMACS C tubes, and kept in liquid nitrogen. The QIAamp DNA Blood Mini Kit (Qiagen) was used to prepare genomic DNA for TCR sequencing. The analyses included just those samples that passed every quality control check.

TCR beta libraries were generated from genomic DNA with the immunoSEQ kit, following the manufacturer's recommendations. To prepare the libraries, a first multiplex PCR with proprietary primers was run, followed by a second PCR that added unique barcodes, and a bead cleanup was done after each round. Each sample batch included a kit-provided positive control reaction and a negative control reaction. The final libraries were assessed on an Agilent 4200 TapeStation D1000 ScreenTape, pooled by volume, and quantified by qPCR. Sequencing was performed on an Illumina NextSeq500 using a MidOutput 150-cycle cartridge, with 156 Read1 cycles, 15 Index1 cycles, and the kit custom primers. The pooled library was loaded at approximately 1 pM with a roughly 20% PhiX control spike-in. In the paper's pipeline: The vendor-processed data were analyzed in R, and a clonotype was defined as all T cells that share the same CDR3 nucleotide sequence. For clone abundance analyses, frequencies were normalized to the 10,000 most abundant clones in each sample. Public T cell clones, which averaged fewer than five per sample, were excluded before analysis. ImmunoMap was used for dominant motif analysis with the PAM10 matrix, a gap penalty of 30, and a homology threshold of 0.3, and any motif reaching a cumulative frequency of at least 0.01 was considered dominant. TCRdb stores this immuneACCESS table with in-frame sequences only. Part of the clones is absent; in the studies checked, under half of the shortfall reflects unresolved V genes, and no reason is known for the rest. D and trimming come from the DNA, and the V and J calls and clone size come from that table. In all, the sample holds 7,500 to 10,000 clones, and less than 80% of those were seen once. Approximately 14% of the sample rests with the top ten.

Overall study results and their limits: Because only small tumor regions of approximately 0.93 g were available, intratumoral heterogeneity was not captured. Irradiated tumors showed higher TCR clonality than controls, with the top 100 clonotypes averaging about 50% of the repertoire versus around 45% in nephrectomy-only tumors. Irradiated tumors contained more dominant CDR3 motifs, and these motifs occupied a larger share of the repertoire than in control tumors. Effects of radiation dose or scheduling on the TCR repertoire could not be addressed with the single-armed trial design.

The CDR3 holds 16 amino acids from the cysteine to the phenylalanine. Only the CDR3 DNA is retained, 48 bases long and in frame from the first base. From the germline V gene, CDR1 is SGHVS and CDR2 is FQNEAQ. V sheds 4 bases and J sheds 0 bases, leaving 15 bases between their ends. The receptor's source is a man aged 60 to 75 with renal cell carcinoma. The V and J segments used are TRBV7-8 and TRBJ2-5; no D gene is confidently identified. The sample in question was tumor tissue, obtained from a patient whose treatment was nephrectomy without radiotherapy. The CDR3 corresponds to CASSSRAGLYQETQYF. At the DNA level, the sequence is TGTGCCAGCAGCTCCCGGGCAGGCCTGTACCAAGAGACCCAGTACTTC.